The 6 T cell receptor beta chains reported below all come from one sample, sequenced in a study of beta chain features in type 1 diabetes. Study results and caveats: Moderate yet significant TCRB CDR3 shortening was seen in Type 1 diabetes patients in all four CD4+ subsets.

These receptors' antigens are unknown. The whole isolated RNA underwent reverse transcription, so sequencing captured expressed TCRB transcripts. TCRdb's copy holds only in-frame clones and misses some; the assay was immunoSEQ multiplex PCR. The sample gives 100,000 to 150,000 clones, 7.5% to 9.5% of which show up once; 0.75% is in the top ten. Sequencing was performed on central memory CD4+ T cells from blood. The receptor set was obtained from a young man with type 1 diabetes.

This clone was seen more than once but under ten times. The chain combines TRBV6-1 with TRBJ1-5; 8 positions match TRBD1. This CDR3 comprises 15 residues. Trimming took 6 bases from V and 0 from J; bases not matched to a gene: 4. Germline-derived CDR1 and CDR2 are MNHNS and SASEGT. For the CDR3, the DNA is TGTGCCAGCAGAGAGGACAGGGTTAGCAATCAGCCCCAGCATTTT. It codes for CASREDRVSNQPQHF.

This clone was detected a few times. The chain recombines TRBV6-4 with TRBJ2-1; D might be TRBD1 (6 bases). This CDR3 has 15 amino acids. Germline assignment: CDR1 MRHNA and CDR2 SNTAGT. Trimming removed 3 bases from V and 2 bases from J, with 11 bases in between. CDR3 loop: CASSEVWGPYNEQFF. In DNA, the CDR3 is TGTGCCAGCAGTGAGGTTTGGGGGCCCTACAATGAGCAGTTCTTC.

The V gene is TRBV27, the J gene TRBJ2-3; 7 nucleotides agree with TRBD1. Unmatched junction bases numbered 9, after V lost 5 bases and J lost 4 bases. The length of the CDR3 is 15 residues. Germline lookup yields CDR1 MNHEY and CDR2 SMNVEV (reference sequence). This CDR3 reads CASSPKTGSADTQYF. The DNA for the CDR3 is TGTGCCAGCAGTCCTAAGACAGGGTCGGCAGATACGCAGTATTTT.

This chain uses TRBV6-1 with TRBJ1-6, with D perhaps matching TRBD1 (6 bases). Germline CDR1 reads MNHNS; CDR2 reads SASEGT. Deletions cut 1 base from V and 8 bases from J, with 9 bases between. The CDR3 sequence is 14 residues long. The CDR3 DNA is TGTGCCAGCAGTGAAGTCCAGGGGTATTCACCCCTCCACTTT. Its protein product is CASSEVQGYSPLHF.

This clone has only a few counts. The chain is built from TRBV27 and TRBJ1-3, with D uncertain. The CDR3 is made up of 14 amino acids. CDR1 and CDR2 (germline): MNHEY, SMNVEV (reference sequence). V lost 3 bases and J 0 bases, leaving 6 bases between the germline ends. The CDR3 DNA follows: TGTGCCAGCAGTTTGTGGCCCTCTGGAAACACCATATATTTT. Its protein is CASSLWPSGNTIYF.

This clone was seen more than once but under ten times. The chain employs TRBV7-2 and TRBJ1-2; 9 positions match TRBD1. Germline V gives CDR1 SGHTA, CDR2 FQGNSA. The CDR3 has 17 residues. Trimming cost V 1 base and J 4 bases; bases outside gene matches: 10. CDR3 DNA: TGTGCCAGCAGCTTAGTGGGCCTACAGGGGGCGGGCTATGGCTACACCTTC. This encodes CASSLVGLQGAGYGYTF.